A selection of T cell receptor beta chains follows, all from one sample in a study of spatial heterogeneity in lung cancer. TCRdb reanalysed the 5' RACE reads using MiXCR and keeps one entry per CDR3 protein. The sample has roughly 48,000 distinct CDR3 sequences, about 5.8% seen once. The sample in question was PBMCs, obtained at surgery. These receptors were obtained from a male donor with early-stage non-small cell lung cancer. The CDR3 runs from the conserved cysteine through the conserved F or W. A D gene is named only where the DNA matches it firmly. Where a row states a size, it is once, few, many or the class of an expanded clone; other rows omit it.

CDR3: CSARGEPSGRYEQYF
DNA: TGCAGTGCTAGAGGGGAACCTAGCGGGAGGTACGAGCAGTACTTC
length: 15
V: TRBV20-1
D: TRBD2
size: many
J: TRBJ2-7

CDR3: CSAREGEEQFF
DNA: TGCAGTGCTAGAGAGGGGGAGGAGCAGTTCTTC
length: 11
V: TRBV20-1
D: NA
size: medium-sized
J: TRBJ2-1

CDR3: CASSQGGGAFF
DNA: TGTGCCAGCAGTCAAGGGGGGGGAGCTTTCTTT
length: 11
V: TRBV6-5
D: NA
size: many
J: TRBJ1-1

CDR3: CSVGSSGNEQFF
DNA: TGCAGCGTTGGTTCTAGCGGGAATGAGCAGTTCTTC
length: 12
V: TRBV29-1
D: TRBD2
size: many
J: TRBJ2-1

CDR3: CASSRSSGSSTDTQYF
DNA: TGTGCCAGCAGCCGATCTAGCGGATCCTCCACAGATACGCAGTATTTT
length: 16
V: TRBV7-9
D: TRBD2
size: many
J: TRBJ2-3

CDR3: CASSPYPGEKLFF
DNA: TGTGCCAGCTCACCATATCCGGGTGAAAAACTGTTTTTT
length: 13
V: TRBV18
D: NA
size: many
J: TRBJ1-4

CDR3: CSVESGLTDTQYF
DNA: TGCAGCGTTGAAAGCGGCCTTACTGATACGCAGTATTTT
length: 13
V: TRBV29-1
D: NA
size: many
J: TRBJ2-3

CDR3: CASSPPNQEETQYF
DNA: TGTGCCAGCAGCCCCCCAAACCAGGAGGAGACCCAGTACTTC
length: 14
V: TRBV7-9
D: NA
size: many
J: TRBJ2-5

CDR3: CASHPENTGELFF
DNA: TGTGCCAGCCACCCCGAGAACACCGGGGAGCTGTTTTTT
length: 13
V: TRBV7-9
D: NA
size: few
J: TRBJ2-2

CDR3: CASSLDRRQFF
DNA: TGCGCCAGCAGTCTGGATAGGAGGCAGTTCTTC
length: 11
V: TRBV4-3
D: NA
size: many
J: TRBJ2-1

CDR3: CASSLFLASGTTDTQYF
DNA: TGTGCCAGCAGCTTATTTCTGGCTAGCGGAACCACAGATACGCAGTATTTT
length: 17
V: TRBV7-2
D: TRBD2
size: many
J: TRBJ2-3

CDR3: CASRISGSGYNEQFF
DNA: TGTGCCAGCAGGATTAGCGGGAGTGGGTACAATGAGCAGTTCTTC
length: 15
V: TRBV12-3/TRBV12-4
D: TRBD2
size: many
J: TRBJ2-1

CDR3: CASMLHATNEKLFF
DNA: TGTGCCAGCATGCTACATGCAACTAATGAAAAACTGTTTTTT
length: 14
V: TRBV27
D: NA
size: many
J: TRBJ1-4

CDR3: CSASAIEQFF
DNA: TGCAGCGCATCGGCCATTGAGCAGTTCTTC
length: 10
V: TRBV29-1
D: NA
size: many
J: TRBJ2-1

CDR3: CASSPQLIRQETQYF
DNA: TGTGCCAGCAGTCCTCAACTAATCAGGCAGGAGACCCAGTACTTC
length: 15
V: TRBV27
D: NA
size: many
J: TRBJ2-5

CDR3: CASSQDRGTPTYEQYF
DNA: TGCGCCAGCAGCCAAGATCGCGGGACCCCCACCTACGAGCAGTACTTC
length: 16
V: TRBV4-1
D: NA
size: many
J: TRBJ2-7

CDR3: CASSYSGSSTDTQYF
DNA: TGTGCCAGCAGTTACTCCGGCTCTAGCACAGATACGCAGTATTTT
length: 15
V: TRBV6-5
D: NA
size: few
J: TRBJ2-3

CDR3: CSARGLAGGQETQYF
DNA: TGCAGTGCTAGAGGCCTAGCGGGAGGGCAAGAGACCCAGTACTTC
length: 15
V: TRBV20-1
D: TRBD2
size: many
J: TRBJ2-5

CDR3: CASSPDRRLRNTIYF
DNA: TGTGCCAGCAGCCCCGACAGGCGCCTGCGAAACACCATATATTTT
length: 15
V: TRBV11-2
D: NA
size: many
J: TRBJ1-3

CDR3: CASSRDTTNYGYTF
DNA: TGTGCCAGCAGCCGGGACACCACGAACTATGGCTACACCTTC
length: 14
V: TRBV2
D: NA
size: few
J: TRBJ1-2

CDR3: CASSPPDWENTEAFF
DNA: TGCGCCAGCAGCCCCCCCGACTGGGAGAACACTGAAGCTTTCTTT
length: 15
V: TRBV4-1
D: NA
size: many
J: TRBJ1-1

CDR3: CSARRLAGVDGTQYF
DNA: TGCAGTGCTAGGCGCCTAGCGGGAGTTGACGGTACGCAGTATTTT
length: 15
V: TRBV20-1
D: TRBD2
size: many
J: TRBJ2-3

CDR3: CASSFTSGGTDTQYF
DNA: TGTGCCAGCAGTTTTACCAGCGGGGGCACAGATACGCAGTATTTT
length: 15
V: TRBV12-3/TRBV12-4
D: TRBD2
size: many
J: TRBJ2-3

CDR3: CASTIDRGPYEQYF
DNA: TGTGCCAGCACCATTGACAGGGGGCCTTACGAGCAGTACTTC
length: 14
V: TRBV7-6
D: TRBD1
size: few
J: TRBJ2-7

CDR3: CASSTRLGELFF
DNA: TGTGCCAGCAGCACTCGACTCGGGGAGCTGTTTTTT
length: 12
V: TRBV9
D: NA
size: many
J: TRBJ2-2

CDR3: CASSINGRDSPLHF
DNA: TGTGCCAGCAGTATAAACGGACGTGATTCACCCCTCCACTTT
length: 14
V: TRBV12-3/TRBV12-4
D: NA
size: NA
J: TRBJ1-6

CDR3: CASRPTGDETQYF
DNA: TGTGCCAGCAGGCCGACAGGGGATGAGACCCAGTACTTC
length: 13
V: TRBV2
D: TRBD1
size: few
J: TRBJ2-5

CDR3: CASSNVGTGELFF
DNA: TGTGCCAGCAGCAACGTGGGGACCGGGGAGCTGTTTTTT
length: 13
V: TRBV11-2
D: NA
size: many
J: TRBJ2-2

CDR3: CASSQIRPRGRDTEAFF
DNA: TGCGCCAGCAGCCAGATCCGTCCCCGGGGGCGCGACACTGAAGCTTTCTTT
length: 17
V: TRBV4-1
D: NA
size: many
J: TRBJ1-1

CDR3: CASSQGTSELVNEQFF
DNA: TGTGCCAGCAGCCAAGGGACTAGCGAGTTAGTAAATGAGCAGTTCTTC
length: 16
V: TRBV4-2
D: TRBD2
size: NA
J: TRBJ2-1

CDR3: CASAGGAAYEQYF
DNA: TGTGCCAGCGCTGGGGGCGCAGCCTACGAGCAGTACTTC
length: 13
V: TRBV6-5
D: NA
size: many
J: TRBJ2-7

CDR3: CASSPGTSPTDTQYF
DNA: TGTGCCAGCAGCCCCGGGACTAGTCCCACAGATACGCAGTATTTT
length: 15
V: TRBV11-1
D: TRBD2
size: many
J: TRBJ2-3

CDR3: CSVGESSNYGYTF
DNA: TGCAGCGTTGGGGAGAGCTCTAACTATGGCTACACCTTC
length: 13
V: TRBV29-1
D: NA
size: many
J: TRBJ1-2

CDR3: CSAKRLAPYNEQFF
DNA: TGCAGTGCTAAAAGACTAGCTCCTTACAATGAGCAGTTCTTC
length: 14
V: TRBV20-1
D: TRBD2
size: many
J: TRBJ2-1

CDR3: CASSLGQNQPQHF
DNA: TGCGCCAGCAGCCTAGGACAGAATCAGCCCCAGCATTTT
length: 13
V: TRBV5-1
D: NA
size: many
J: TRBJ1-5

CDR3: CATTPRSGFSSYNEQFF
DNA: TGTGCCACCACCCCCCGGAGCGGTTTTAGCTCCTACAATGAGCAGTTCTTC
length: 17
V: TRBV10-3
D: NA
size: many
J: TRBJ2-1

CDR3: CSVESDNPSSYNEQFF
DNA: TGCAGCGTTGAAAGTGACAACCCGAGCTCCTACAATGAGCAGTTCTTC
length: 16
V: TRBV29-1
D: NA
size: many
J: TRBJ2-1

CDR3: CASRKGVGQGINEQFF
DNA: TGTGCCAGCAGGAAGGGGGTCGGACAGGGGATCAATGAGCAGTTCTTC
length: 16
V: TRBV2
D: TRBD1
size: few
J: TRBJ2-1

CDR3: CATSDPGTGGHNEQFF
DNA: TGTGCCACCAGTGACCCCGGGACAGGGGGACACAATGAGCAGTTCTTC
length: 16
V: TRBV24-1
D: TRBD1
size: hyperexpanded
J: TRBJ2-1

CDR3: CSCQSSTNEKLFF
DNA: TGCAGCTGCCAGAGTTCAACTAATGAAAAACTGTTTTTT
length: 13
V: TRBV29-1
D: NA
size: many
J: TRBJ1-4

CDR3: CASSSAGTGYNSPLHF
DNA: TGCGCCAGCAGCTCTGCCGGGACAGGGTATAATTCACCCCTCCACTTT
length: 16
V: TRBV5-1
D: TRBD1
size: few
J: TRBJ1-6

CDR3: CASSVDAASTYEQYF
DNA: TGTGCCAGCAGCGTAGATGCGGCTAGCACCTACGAGCAGTACTTC
length: 15
V: TRBV9
D: NA
size: many
J: TRBJ2-7

CDR3: CASSHEGNTQYF
DNA: TGTGCCAGCAGCCATGAGGGGAATACGCAGTATTTT
length: 12
V: TRBV3-1
D: NA
size: many
J: TRBJ2-3

CDR3: CASSPRLVCEQYF
DNA: TGTGCCAGCAGCCCTAGACTAGTCTGCGAGCAGTACTTC
length: 13
V: TRBV21-1
D: NA
size: many
J: TRBJ2-7

CDR3: CASSPGTGGITQYF
DNA: TGCGCCAGCAGCCCCGGGACAGGGGGCATCACGCAGTATTTT
length: 14
V: TRBV5-1
D: TRBD1
size: many
J: TRBJ2-3